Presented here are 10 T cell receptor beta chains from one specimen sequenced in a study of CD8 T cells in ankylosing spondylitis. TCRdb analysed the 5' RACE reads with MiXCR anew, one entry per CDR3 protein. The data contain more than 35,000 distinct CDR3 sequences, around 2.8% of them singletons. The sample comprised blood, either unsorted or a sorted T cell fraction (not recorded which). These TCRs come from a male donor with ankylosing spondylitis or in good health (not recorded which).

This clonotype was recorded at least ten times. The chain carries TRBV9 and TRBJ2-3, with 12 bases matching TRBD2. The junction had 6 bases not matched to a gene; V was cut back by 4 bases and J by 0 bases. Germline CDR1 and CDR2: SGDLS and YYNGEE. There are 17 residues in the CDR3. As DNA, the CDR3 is TGTGCCAGCAGCCGACTAGCGGGAGTACTTAGCACAGATACGCAGTATTTT. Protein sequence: CASSRLAGVLSTDTQYF.

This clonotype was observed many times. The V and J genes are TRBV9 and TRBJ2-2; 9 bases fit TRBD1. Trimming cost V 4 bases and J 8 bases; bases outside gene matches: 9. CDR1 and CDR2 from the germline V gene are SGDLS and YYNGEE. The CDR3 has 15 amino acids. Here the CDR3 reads CASSSRQGVGGELFF. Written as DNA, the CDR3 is TGTGCCAGCAGCTCCCGACAGGGGGTGGGTGGGGAGCTGTTTTTT.

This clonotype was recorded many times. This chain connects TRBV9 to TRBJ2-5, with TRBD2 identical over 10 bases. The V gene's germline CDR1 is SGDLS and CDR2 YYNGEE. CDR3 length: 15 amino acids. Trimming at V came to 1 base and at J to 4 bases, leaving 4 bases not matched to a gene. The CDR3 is CASSVLAGVRETQYF. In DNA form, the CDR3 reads TGTGCCAGCAGCGTACTAGCGGGAGTCCGAGAGACCCAGTACTTC.

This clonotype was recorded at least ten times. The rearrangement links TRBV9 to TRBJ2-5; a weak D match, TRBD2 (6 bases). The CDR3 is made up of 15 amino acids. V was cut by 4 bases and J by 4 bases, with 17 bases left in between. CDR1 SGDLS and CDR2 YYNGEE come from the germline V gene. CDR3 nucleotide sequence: TGTGCCAGCAGCTCCAAGGTCGGGGGTAGAGAGACCCAGTACTTC. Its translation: CASSSKVGGRETQYF.

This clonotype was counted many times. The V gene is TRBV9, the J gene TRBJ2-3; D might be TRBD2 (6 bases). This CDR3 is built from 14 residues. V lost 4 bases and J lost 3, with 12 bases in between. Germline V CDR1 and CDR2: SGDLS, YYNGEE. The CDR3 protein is CASSRDSRTDTQYF. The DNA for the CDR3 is TGTGCCAGCAGCCGGGACTCCCGAACAGATACGCAGTATTTT.

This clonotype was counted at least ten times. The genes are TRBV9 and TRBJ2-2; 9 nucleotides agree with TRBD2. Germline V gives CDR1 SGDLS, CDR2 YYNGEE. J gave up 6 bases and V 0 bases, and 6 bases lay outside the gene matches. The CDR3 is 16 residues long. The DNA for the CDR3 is TGTGCCAGCAGCGTAGAGATAGCGGGAGTTTCCGGGGAGCTGTTTTTT. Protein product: CASSVEIAGVSGELFF.

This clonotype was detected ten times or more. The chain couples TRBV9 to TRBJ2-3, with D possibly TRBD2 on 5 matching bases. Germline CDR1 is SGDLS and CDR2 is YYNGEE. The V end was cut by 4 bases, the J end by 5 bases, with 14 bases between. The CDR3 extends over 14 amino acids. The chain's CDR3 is CASSPRMAGDTQYF. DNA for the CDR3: TGTGCCAGCAGCCCCCGGATGGCGGGAGATACGCAGTATTTT. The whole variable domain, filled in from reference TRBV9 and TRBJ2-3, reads DSGVTQTPKHLITATGQRVTLRCSPRSGDLSVYWYQQSLDQGLQFLIQYYNGEERAKGNILERFSAQQFPDLHSELNLSSLELGDSALYFCASSPRMAGDTQYFGPGTRLTVL.

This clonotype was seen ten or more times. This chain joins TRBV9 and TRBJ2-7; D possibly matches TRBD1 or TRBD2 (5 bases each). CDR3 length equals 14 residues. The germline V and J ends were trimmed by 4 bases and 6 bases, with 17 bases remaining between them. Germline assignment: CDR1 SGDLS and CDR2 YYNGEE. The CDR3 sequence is CASSTYNGASEQYF. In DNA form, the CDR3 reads TGTGCCAGCAGCACCTACAACGGGGCCTCCGAGCAGTACTTC.

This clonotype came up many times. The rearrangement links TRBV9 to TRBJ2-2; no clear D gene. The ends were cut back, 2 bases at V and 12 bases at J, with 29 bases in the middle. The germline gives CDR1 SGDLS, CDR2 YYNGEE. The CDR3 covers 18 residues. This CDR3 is CASSVQSQTFRTPVKLFF. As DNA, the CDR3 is TGTGCCAGCAGCGTTCAGAGCCAAACCTTTCGGACCCCGGTAAAGCTGTTTTTT.

This CDR3 reads CASSYSGEGVEQYF. In DNA form, the CDR3 reads TGTGCCAGCAGCTATAGCGGAGAGGGAGTTGAGCAGTACTTC. The chain has TRBV9 and TRBJ2-7; D is possibly TRBD2 (6 bases). The germline V gene has CDR1 SGDLS and CDR2 YYNGEE. This CDR3 region has 14 residues. Trimming shortened V by 4 bases and J by 7 bases, and 18 bases separated the two germline ends. The variable domain in full, with the rest retrieved from reference TRBV9 and TRBJ2-7, is DSGVTQTPKHLITATGQRVTLRCSPRSGDLSVYWYQQSLDQGLQFLIQYYNGEERAKGNILERFSAQQFPDLHSELNLSSLELGDSALYFCASSYSGEGVEQYFGPGTRLTVT.